Below are 31 T cell receptor beta chains sequenced from a single sample in a study of blood T cell repertoires in COVID-19. Here immunoSEQ multiplex PCR was the method, and the copy in TCRdb shows in-frame clones only, minus some. This table has 68,000 or so clones, roughly 80% appearing once. Material for sequencing was peripheral blood. The receptors derive from a human donor in a cohort sampled during active COVID-19.

This clone was seen a few times. The rearrangement uses TRBV3-1 (or the pseudogene TRBV3-2) and TRBJ2-2; D might be TRBD2 (5 bases). The V gene lost 5 bases and the J gene lost 4 bases, with 11 bases spanning the gap. CDR1 is LGHDT and CDR2 is YNNKEL in the germline V gene (reference sequence). The CDR3 consists of 14 residues. The chain's CDR3 is CASSVLVRTGELFF. CDR3 bases: TGTGCCAGCAGCGTACTAGTACGCACCGGGGAGCTGTTTTTT.

The chain combines TRBV4-3 with TRBJ2-3; 7 nucleotides agree with TRBD2. V was pared by 1 base and J by 2 bases, with 6 bases of the junction left unmatched. Germline V CDR1 and CDR2: LGHNA, YSLEER. The CDR3 totals 16 residues. CDR3 protein: CASSQGAGFFTDTQYF. The CDR3 DNA reads as TGCGCCAGCAGCCAAGGAGCGGGGTTCTTCACAGATACGCAGTATTTT.

The V and J genes are TRBV5-4 and TRBJ2-5, with 7 bases lining up with TRBD1. The CDR3 covers 14 residues. With 4 bases clipped from V and 4 bases from J, the junction kept 7 bases outside the gene matches. From germline, CDR1 is SGHNT and CDR2 YYREEE (reference sequence). CDR3 sequence reads: CASSRTGRGETQYF. The CDR3 DNA sequence: TGTGCCAGCAGCCGGACAGGACGGGGAGAGACCCAGTACTTC.

This clone was seen only once. This rearrangement joins TRBV28 to TRBJ1-4; D is unclear. CDR1 and CDR2 (germline): MDHEN, SYDVKM. The CDR3 is 15 residues long. The ends were cut back, 11 bases at V and 2 bases at J, with 18 bases in the middle. The CDR3 region is CALAKGRSTNEKLFF. CDR3 in DNA: TGTGCCCTAGCAAAAGGGAGATCCACTAATGAAAAACTGTTTTTT.

The rearrangement links TRBV7-9 to TRBJ2-7; weak D call: TRBD1 (5 bases). CDR3 size: 14 residues. CDR1 is SEHNR and CDR2 is FQNEAQ in the germline V gene (reference sequence). The V gene lost 5 bases and the J gene lost 3 bases, with 14 bases spanning the gap. The CDR3 DNA reads as TGTGCCAGCAGCCCCCGGCAGGGTTACTACGAGCAGTACTTC. This encodes CASSPRQGYYEQYF. The whole variable domain, filled in from reference TRBV7-9 and TRBJ2-7, reads DTGVSQNPRHKITKRGQNVTFRCDPISEHNRLYWYRQTLGQGPEFLTYFQNEAQLEKSRLLSDRFSAERPKGSFSTLEIQRTEQGDSAMYLCASSPRQGYYEQYFGPGTRLTVT.

This rearrangement joins TRBV9 to TRBJ2-7, with 7 bases matching TRBD1. CDR1 and CDR2 (germline): SGDLS, YYNGEE. V trimming: 5 bases; J trimming: 0 bases; junction bases outside the gene matches: 5. The CDR3 sequence is 14 residues long. The CDR3 bases are TGTGCCAGCAGTAGGGGGACAGTCTCCTACGAGCAGTACTTC. Amino acid sequence: CASSRGTVSYEQYF.

The CDR3 DNA follows: TGTGCCAGCAGCCCCATCAATGAGCAGTTCTTC. Its translation is CASSPINEQFF. The chain uses TRBV7-9 and TRBJ2-1, with no clear D. V lost 5 bases and J 6 bases, leaving 5 bases between the germline ends. The CDR3 has 11 residues. CDR1 is SEHNR, CDR2 FQNEAQ, per germline (reference sequence).

The rearrangement joins TRBV12-3 or TRBV12-4 to TRBJ1-1, with TRBD1 identical over 7 bases. The CDR3 sequence is 13 residues long. V gave up 5 bases and J gave up 6 bases; unmatched junction bases: 6. The CDR3 sequence is CASSPRGSSEAFF. The CDR3 region has the DNA TGTGCCAGCAGTCCCAGGGGGTCGTCTGAAGCTTTCTTT.

This clone was recorded once. The chain links TRBV7-9 to TRBJ2-7; D is undetermined. Germline V gives CDR1 SEHNR, CDR2 FQNEAQ (reference sequence). V was trimmed by 1 base and J by 0 bases, leaving 7 bases between them. This CDR3 spans 14 amino acids. The CDR3 spells CASSLGSNSYEQYF. DNA of the CDR3: TGTGCCAGCAGCTTAGGCAGTAACTCCTACGAGCAGTACTTC.

The chain links TRBV28 to TRBJ1-5, with D perhaps matching TRBD1 (5 bases). The germline gives CDR1 MDHEN, CDR2 SYDVKM. The CDR3 has 16 amino acids. Trimming removed 5 bases at V and 7 bases at J, with 21 bases between. This CDR3 reads CASSPRPGRGRQPQHF. The CDR3 DNA reads TGTGCCAGCAGTCCCCGACCAGGGAGGGGACGCCAGCCCCAGCATTTT.

The chain recombines TRBV30 with TRBJ2-7; D perhaps matches TRBD1 (5 bases). V was trimmed by 4 bases and J by 1 base, leaving 8 bases between them. The CDR3 runs to 12 residues. Germline assignment: CDR1 GTSNPN and CDR2 SVGIG (reference sequence). The CDR3 sequence: CAWTDRSYEQYF. CDR3 DNA sequence: TGTGCCTGGACCGACAGATCCTACGAGCAGTACTTC.

The gene calls are TRBV28 and TRBJ2-1, with 7 bases that match TRBD1. Germline V gene lookup returns CDR1 MDHEN and CDR2 SYDVKM. The CDR3 sequence is 17 residues long. V lost 5 bases and J lost 0; bases outside the gene matches: 10. The CDR3 here is CASSPMDRTSSYNEQFF. CDR3 in DNA: TGTGCCAGCAGTCCTATGGACAGGACGAGCTCCTACAATGAGCAGTTCTTC.

The chain carries TRBV10-3 and TRBJ2-1; perhaps TRBD2 as D (5 bases). The V end was cut by 11 bases, the J end by 7 bases, with 12 bases between. CDR1 is ENHRY, CDR2 SYGVKD, per germline. The CDR3 consists of 11 residues. The CDR3 bases are TGTGCCTACCAGTCGGGGAATGAGCAGTTCTTC. Its protein product is CAYQSGNEQFF.

This chain connects TRBV15 to TRBJ1-2; 10 nucleotides line up with TRBD1. Trimming took 0 bases from V and 0 from J; bases not matched to a gene: 4. This CDR3 is 17 amino acids long. Germline V gene sequence: CDR1 LNHNV, CDR2 YYDKDF (reference sequence). The CDR3: CATSRDFGTGANYGYTF. CDR3 DNA: TGTGCCACCAGCAGAGATTTCGGGACAGGGGCTAACTATGGCTACACCTTC.

V gene TRBV6-2 or TRBV6-3 combines with J gene TRBJ1-2, with D perhaps matching TRBD1 (6 bases). CDR1 MNHEY and CDR2 SVGEGT come from the germline V gene. The CDR3 spans 13 residues. Trimming cost V 6 bases and J 2 bases, with 10 bases left between them. CDR3 sequence: CASSRTANYGYTF. The CDR3 DNA follows: TGTGCCAGCAGCCGGACAGCCAACTATGGCTACACCTTC.

The rearrangement links TRBV30 to TRBJ2-5; 8 positions match TRBD2. The V gene's germline CDR1 is GTSNPN and CDR2 SVGIG (reference sequence). V lost 2 bases and J lost 2; bases outside the gene matches: 4. There are 14 residues in the CDR3. The CDR3 loop reads CAWSFGGEQETQYF. The CDR3 nucleotides read TGTGCCTGGAGTTTCGGGGGGGAACAAGAGACCCAGTACTTC.

This chain uses TRBV6-6 with TRBJ1-3; weak D call: TRBD1 (5 bases). Germline CDR1 is MNHNY and CDR2 is SVGAGI (reference sequence). This CDR3 is 16 amino acids long. Trimming shortened V by 8 bases and J by 0 bases, and 17 bases separated the two germline ends. The CDR3 nucleotides read TGTGCCAGCGCAAAGGCGCAGGGATTCTCTGGAAACACCATATATTTT. It specifies CASAKAQGFSGNTIYF.

The CDR3 here is CASSLSGTGGNTEAFF. The CDR3 region has the DNA TGCGCCAGCAGCTTGTCCGGGACAGGGGGCAACACTGAAGCTTTCTTT. The rearrangement joins TRBV5-1 to TRBJ1-1; 12 bases align to TRBD1. The CDR3 has 16 residues. V gave up 1 base and J gave up 2 bases; unmatched junction bases: 3. Germline values: CDR1 SGHRS, CDR2 YFSETQ.

This clone was seen just once. The chain combines TRBV7-2 with TRBJ1-3; D call uncertain. This CDR3 has 16 residues. The V end was cut by 5 bases, the J end by 0 bases, with 14 bases between. Germline CDR1 SGHTA, CDR2 FQGNSA. CDR3 DNA: TGTGCCAGCAGCACCCAAAGAGGGAACTCTGGAAACACCATATATTTT. It yields the protein CASSTQRGNSGNTIYF.

V and J are TRBV2 and TRBJ2-1, with D possibly TRBD2 on 7 matching bases. Trimming shortened V by 7 bases and J by 9 bases, and 22 bases separated the two germline ends. This CDR3 is built from 15 residues. Germline V gene lookup returns CDR1 SNHLY and CDR2 FYNNEI. CDR3 sequence: CASMKSGGGRVEQFF. CDR3 nucleotide sequence: TGTGCCAGCATGAAATCCGGCGGGGGCCGGGTTGAGCAGTTCTTC.

The chain uses TRBV2 and TRBJ1-5; D perhaps matches TRBD1 (6 bases). This CDR3 comprises 15 residues. Trimming took 6 bases from V and 0 from J, leaving 12 bases between them. Germline lookup yields CDR1 SNHLY and CDR2 FYNNEI. The CDR3 sequence: CASRQGRFSNQPQHF. The CDR3 bases are TGTGCCAGCAGACAGGGTAGATTTAGCAATCAGCCCCAGCATTTT.

This chain connects TRBV7-2 to TRBJ1-1; tentative D call: TRBD1 (5 bases). The CDR3 loop spans 15 amino acids. The V gene lost 5 bases and the J gene lost 0 bases, with 13 bases spanning the gap. Per the germline V gene, CDR1 is SGHTA and CDR2 is FQGNSA. The CDR3 nucleotides read TGTGCCAGCAGCCCCTGGGGCGGAGTGAACACTGAAGCTTTCTTT. It yields the protein CASSPWGGVNTEAFF. Variable domain in full (rest from reference TRBV7-2 and TRBJ1-1): GAGVSQSPSNKVTEKGKDVELRCDPISGHTALYWYRQSLGQGLEFLIYFQGNSAPDKSGLPSDRFSAERTGGSVSTLTIQRTQQEDSAVYLCASSPWGGVNTEAFFGQGTRLTVV.

The rearrangement joins TRBV7-9 to TRBJ2-1; 10 nucleotides match TRBD1. The CDR3 is 15 residues long. Germline V gene lookup returns CDR1 SEHNR and CDR2 FQNEAQ (reference sequence). V was clipped by 4 bases and J by 8 bases; unmatched bases: 8. This chain's CDR3 is CASSSTGQGKYEQFF. Here the CDR3 DNA reads TGTGCCAGCAGCTCAACGGGACAGGGGAAATATGAGCAGTTCTTC. The full variable domain, with the rest looked up from reference TRBV7-9 and TRBJ2-1, is DTGVSQNPRHKITKRGQNVTFRCDPISEHNRLYWYRQTLGQGPEFLTYFQNEAQLEKSRLLSDRFSAERPKGSFSTLEIQRTEQGDSAMYLCASSSTGQGKYEQFFGPGTRLTVL.

The V gene is TRBV7-2, the J gene TRBJ2-1; 8 bases map to TRBD2. Per the germline V gene, CDR1 is SGHTA and CDR2 is FQGNSA. V was pared by 5 bases and J by 10 bases, with 7 bases of the junction left unmatched. This CDR3 region has 13 residues. The CDR3 protein is CASSREGRREQFF. Written as DNA, the CDR3 is TGTGCCAGCAGCCGGGAGGGCCGCCGGGAGCAGTTCTTC. The variable domain in full, completed from reference TRBV7-2 and TRBJ2-1, reads GAGVSQSPSNKVTEKGKDVELRCDPISGHTALYWYRQSLGQGLEFLIYFQGNSAPDKSGLPSDRFSAERTGGSVSTLTIQRTQQEDSAVYLCASSREGRREQFFGPGTRLTVL.

This rearrangement joins TRBV27 to TRBJ2-2; 8 bases match TRBD2. Germline lookup yields CDR1 MNHEY and CDR2 SMNVEV (reference sequence). V lost 6 bases, J lost 4 bases, and 10 bases stayed unmatched. This CDR3 is built from 16 residues. This CDR3 is CASRPSGGRLTGELFF. In DNA, the CDR3 is TGTGCCAGCAGACCCAGCGGGGGAAGACTCACCGGGGAGCTGTTTTTT.

This clone was found a few times. The CDR3 nucleotides read TGCAGCGTAGAGACAGGCCCTAGCACAGATACGCAGTATTTT. Translated, it gives CSVETGPSTDTQYF. V is TRBV29-1 and J is TRBJ2-3; possible D gene TRBD1, 6 bases. The CDR3 sequence is 14 residues long. The germline V gene has CDR1 SQVTM and CDR2 ANQGSEA. The V and J ends lost 6 bases and 0 bases respectively, with 13 bases between them.

The CDR3 region is CASSQASWTVNTEAFF. As DNA, the CDR3 is TGTGCCAGCAGCCAGGCTAGTTGGACAGTGAACACTGAAGCTTTCTTT. V gene TRBV3-1 (or the pseudogene TRBV3-2) combines with J gene TRBJ1-1; maybe TRBD1 (6 bases). The CDR3 runs 16 residues. Trimming left V 3 bases short and J 0 bases short, with 14 bases between. The germline CDR1 and CDR2 sequences are LGHDT and YNNKEL (reference sequence).

The chain joins TRBV7-2 to TRBJ1-2, with TRBD1 as a possible D gene (6 bases). V was shortened by 5 bases and J by 2 bases, with 15 bases between the two germline ends. The V gene's germline CDR1 is SGHTA and CDR2 FQGNSA. The CDR3 is made up of 15 amino acids. This CDR3 is CASSAQGQPNYGYTF. Here the CDR3 DNA reads TGTGCCAGCAGCGCCCAAGGACAGCCCAACTATGGCTACACCTTC.

The chain recombines TRBV2 with TRBJ2-5; 10 bases map to TRBD2. This CDR3 is built from 14 residues. Per the germline V gene, CDR1 is SNHLY and CDR2 is FYNNEI. V shed 3 bases, J shed 2 bases, and the junction held 0 bases outside the gene matches. The CDR3 loop reads CASSDSGGQETQYF. The CDR3 DNA reads TGTGCCAGCAGTGATAGCGGGGGGCAAGAGACCCAGTACTTC.

This chain joins TRBV3-1 (or the pseudogene TRBV3-2) and TRBJ1-4; D call uncertain. CDR1 and CDR2 (germline): LGHDT, YNNKEL (reference sequence). CDR3 size: 17 residues. V was cut by 4 bases and J by 2 bases, with 17 bases left in between. The DNA for the CDR3 is TGTGCCAGCAGCCCCCGGGCGGGCATGGCGACTAATGAAAAACTGTTTTTT. Protein: CASSPRAGMATNEKLFF.

Only a few counts were recorded for this clone. The chain combines TRBV3-1 (or the pseudogene TRBV3-2) with TRBJ2-1, with 12 bases matching TRBD2. The CDR3 is 18 residues long. Germline CDR1 is LGHDT and CDR2 is YNNKEL (reference sequence). V lost 4 bases and J lost 7; bases outside the gene matches: 14. The CDR3 DNA sequence: TGTGCCAGCAGCCTCGCTTCGCCGGGACTAGCGGGTATGAATGAGCAGTTCTTC. This sequence encodes CASSLASPGLAGMNEQFF.